The clone carrying this T cell receptor beta chain has ten or more counts. Its antigen remains unidentified. Germline values: CDR1 MDHEN, CDR2 SYDVKM. Losses at the gene ends were 5 bases for V and 1 base for J; bases not matched to a gene: 5. The CDR3 contains 15 residues. Amplified TCR beta CDR3 regions were obtained using RNA transcripts as template. HTBI-primed first-round RT-PCR preceded second-round multiplex PCR. In TCRdb, the multiplex PCR reads were re-called with MiXCR into one record per CDR3 protein. Among roughly 300,000 distinct CDR3 sequences, 17% were seen once, and the ten largest hold around an eighth. This sample was taken from a study of Graves' ophthalmopathy and Graves' hyperthyroidism. Findings of the study overall: A model of 13 signatures distinguished ophthalmopathy from stable hyperthyroidism at approximately 90% sensitivity and around 81% specificity. Blood also held most thyroid clonotypes expanded above 0.001 frequency.

Patients were diagnosed from clinical symptoms, serum thyroxine, TRAb, thyroid ultrasound and orbital computed tomography. Isolation of PBMCs was performed using over 8 ml of fresh peripheral blood. The sequencing sample was made of peripheral blood. This TCR derives from an adult man with Graves' ophthalmopathy. The chain has TRBV28 and TRBJ1-5; 7 nucleotides line up with TRBD1. The CDR3 nucleotides read TGTGCCAGCAGTCGACAGGGCCTAAGCAATCAGCCCCAGCATTTT. Protein sequence: CASSRQGLSNQPQHF.